This is a list of T cell receptor beta chains from one sample in a study of blood T cell repertoires in COVID-19. Libraries were prepared by immunoSEQ multiplex PCR; TCRdb keeps only in-frame clonotypes and omits some of them. The sample holds about 130,000 clones; around nine tenths are singletons and the top ten take approximately 1.1%. The specimen sequenced was peripheral blood. These receptors originate from a woman older than 75 with acute or convalescent COVID-19. CDR3s include the opening cysteine and the closing phenylalanine or tryptophan. Each record gives: J gene, V gene, D gene, CDR3 length, clone size, CDR3 protein, CDR3 DNA. A D gene is named only where the DNA matches it firmly. A row's size may be missing; if present it is once, few, many or a size class.

j_gene: TRBJ1-2; v_gene: TRBV10-1; d_gene: NA; len: 12; abundance: NA; CDR3aa: CASSAGNYGYTF; CDR3nt: TGCGCCAGCTCTGCGGGGAACTATGGCTACACCTTC
j_gene: TRBJ2-5; v_gene: TRBV29-1; d_gene: TRBD1; len: 15; abundance: NA; CDR3aa: CSVGAPDRGTETQYF; CDR3nt: TGCAGCGTTGGAGCCCCGGACAGGGGGACTGAGACCCAGTACTTC
j_gene: TRBJ1-2; v_gene: TRBV7-9; d_gene: TRBD1; len: 11; abundance: NA; CDR3aa: CASSYRGGYTF; CDR3nt: TGTGCCAGCAGCTACAGGGGTGGCTACACCTTC
j_gene: TRBJ1-2; v_gene: TRBV19; d_gene: TRBD1; len: 15; abundance: NA; CDR3aa: CASHKGGQGRSGYTF; CDR3nt: TGTGCCAGTCATAAGGGCGGACAGGGGAGGAGTGGCTACACCTTC
j_gene: TRBJ2-1; v_gene: TRBV7-2; d_gene: NA; len: 16; abundance: once; CDR3aa: CASSLGRGSSYNEQFF; CDR3nt: TGTGCCAGCAGCTTAGGTCGGGGGAGCTCCTACAATGAGCAGTTCTTC
j_gene: TRBJ2-2; v_gene: TRBV9; d_gene: TRBD2; len: 15; abundance: NA; CDR3aa: CASSKSGTNTGELFF; CDR3nt: TGTGCCAGCAGCAAGAGCGGGACGAACACCGGGGAGCTGTTTTTT
j_gene: TRBJ2-1; v_gene: TRBV6-5; d_gene: NA; len: 15; abundance: few; CDR3aa: CASSLGLGRNNEQFF; CDR3nt: TGTGCCAGCAGTCTGGGACTGGGAAGGAACAATGAGCAGTTCTTC
j_gene: TRBJ1-4; v_gene: TRBV5-6; d_gene: TRBD1; len: 16; abundance: NA; CDR3aa: CASSVNRGATNEKLFF; CDR3nt: TGTGCCAGCAGCGTCAACAGGGGGGCAACTAATGAAAAACTGTTTTTT
j_gene: TRBJ1-4; v_gene: TRBV4-1; d_gene: TRBD1; len: 16; abundance: NA; CDR3aa: CASSQVWGTGDEKLFF; CDR3nt: TGCGCCAGCAGCCAAGTATGGGGGACAGGGGATGAAAAACTGTTTTTT
j_gene: TRBJ2-7; v_gene: TRBV5-6; d_gene: NA; len: 16; abundance: NA; CDR3aa: CASSLFPGQISYEQYF; CDR3nt: TGTGCCAGCAGCTTGTTTCCAGGACAGATCTCCTACGAGCAGTACTTC
j_gene: TRBJ1-4; v_gene: TRBV28; d_gene: TRBD1; len: 15; abundance: NA; CDR3aa: CASSPGTAINEKLFF; CDR3nt: TGTGCCAGCAGCCCCGGGACAGCGATTAATGAAAAACTGTTTTTT
j_gene: TRBJ2-1; v_gene: TRBV2; d_gene: NA; len: 13; abundance: once; CDR3aa: CASSVWGDNEQFF; CDR3nt: TGTGCCAGCAGTGTGTGGGGGGACAATGAGCAGTTCTTC
j_gene: TRBJ2-5; v_gene: TRBV9; d_gene: TRBD2; len: 15; abundance: NA; CDR3aa: CASSLGLAEQETQYF; CDR3nt: TGTGCCAGCAGCCTAGGACTAGCGGAACAAGAGACCCAGTACTTC
j_gene: TRBJ1-2; v_gene: TRBV27; d_gene: NA; len: 18; abundance: once; CDR3aa: CASSNTEGRLSANYGYTF; CDR3nt: TGTGCCAGCAGTAATACCGAGGGCAGACTCTCAGCTAACTATGGCTACACCTTC
j_gene: TRBJ1-6; v_gene: TRBV11-2; d_gene: TRBD1; len: 17; abundance: NA; CDR3aa: CASSLGLQGSGNSPLHF; CDR3nt: TGTGCCAGCAGCTTAGGCCTACAGGGGTCAGGAAATTCACCCCTCCACTTT
j_gene: TRBJ1-2; v_gene: TRBV6-5; d_gene: NA; len: 15; abundance: NA; CDR3aa: CASIEGLPQTYGYTF; CDR3nt: TGTGCCAGCATAGAGGGTCTCCCGCAAACCTATGGCTACACCTTC
j_gene: TRBJ1-2; v_gene: TRBV7-2; d_gene: TRBD1; len: 14; abundance: few; CDR3aa: CASSLQGVGYGYTF; CDR3nt: TGTGCCAGCAGCTTACAGGGGGTGGGTTATGGCTACACCTTC
j_gene: TRBJ2-2; v_gene: TRBV4-2; d_gene: NA; len: 15; abundance: NA; CDR3aa: CASSQVGGDTGELFF; CDR3nt: TGTGCCAGCAGCCAAGTAGGGGGGGACACCGGGGAGCTGTTTTTT
j_gene: TRBJ2-3; v_gene: TRBV7-2; d_gene: NA; len: 15; abundance: NA; CDR3aa: CASSLGGHPADTQYF; CDR3nt: TGTGCCAGCAGCTTAGGAGGCCACCCGGCAGATACGCAGTATTTT
j_gene: TRBJ1-4; v_gene: TRBV5-1; d_gene: TRBD1; len: 16; abundance: NA; CDR3aa: CASSPRGSTGNGKLFF; CDR3nt: TGCGCCAGCAGCCCCCGGGGGTCGACAGGGAACGGGAAACTGTTTTTT
j_gene: TRBJ2-7; v_gene: TRBV7-8; d_gene: TRBD2; len: 17; abundance: NA; CDR3aa: CASSLGLAGPFPYEQYF; CDR3nt: TGTGCCAGCAGCTTGGGACTAGCGGGACCTTTCCCCTACGAGCAGTACTTC
j_gene: TRBJ1-2; v_gene: TRBV3-1/TRBV3-2; d_gene: NA; len: 16; abundance: NA; CDR3aa: CASSQRGGRANYGYTF; CDR3nt: TGTGCCAGCAGCCAAAGGGGGGGAAGGGCTAACTATGGCTACACCTTC
j_gene: TRBJ2-2; v_gene: TRBV7-3; d_gene: TRBD1; len: 15; abundance: NA; CDR3aa: CASSTGTVNTGELFF; CDR3nt: TGTGCCAGCAGCACCGGGACAGTGAACACCGGGGAGCTGTTTTTT
j_gene: TRBJ1-1; v_gene: TRBV7-8; d_gene: NA; len: 12; abundance: NA; CDR3aa: CASSLGWTEAFF; CDR3nt: TGTGCCAGCAGCCTGGGCTGGACTGAAGCTTTCTTT
j_gene: TRBJ1-2; v_gene: TRBV7-9; d_gene: NA; len: 15; abundance: NA; CDR3aa: CASSLQTGGIYGYTF; CDR3nt: TGTGCCAGCAGCTTGCAAACAGGTGGCATCTATGGCTACACCTTC
j_gene: TRBJ2-1; v_gene: TRBV5-4; d_gene: TRBD2; len: 16; abundance: NA; CDR3aa: CASSQKLAGGLNEQFF; CDR3nt: TGTGCCAGCAGCCAAAAACTAGCGGGGGGTCTCAATGAGCAGTTCTTC
j_gene: TRBJ2-1; v_gene: TRBV5-6; d_gene: TRBD2; len: 16; abundance: NA; CDR3aa: CASSSSRAGGTNEQFF; CDR3nt: TGTGCCAGCAGCTCAAGCCGGGCCGGGGGGACCAATGAGCAGTTCTTC
j_gene: TRBJ2-7; v_gene: TRBV7-9; d_gene: NA; len: 13; abundance: NA; CDR3aa: CASSLYQGLEQYF; CDR3nt: TGTGCCAGCAGCTTATACCAGGGGCTCGAGCAGTACTTC
j_gene: TRBJ2-7; v_gene: TRBV11-2; d_gene: NA; len: 12; abundance: NA; CDR3aa: CASSLLSYEQYF; CDR3nt: TGTGCCAGCAGCTTATTGAGCTACGAGCAGTACTTC
j_gene: TRBJ2-3; v_gene: TRBV18; d_gene: NA; len: 17; abundance: few; CDR3aa: CASSPPYGIVSTDTQYF; CDR3nt: TGTGCCAGCTCACCACCGTACGGGATAGTTAGCACAGATACGCAGTATTTT
j_gene: TRBJ2-7; v_gene: TRBV6-5; d_gene: TRBD2; len: 13; abundance: NA; CDR3aa: CATRLAGVYEQYF; CDR3nt: TGTGCCACAAGACTAGCGGGGGTCTACGAGCAGTACTTC
j_gene: TRBJ1-6; v_gene: TRBV7-3; d_gene: TRBD1; len: 13; abundance: NA; CDR3aa: CASSLYRGRPLHF; CDR3nt: TGTGCCAGCAGCCTGTACAGGGGTCGGCCCCTCCACTTT
j_gene: TRBJ1-4; v_gene: TRBV27; d_gene: TRBD1; len: 14; abundance: NA; CDR3aa: CASKRGQSNEKLFF; CDR3nt: TGTGCCAGCAAAAGGGGGCAATCTAATGAAAAACTGTTTTTT
j_gene: TRBJ2-5; v_gene: TRBV6-2/TRBV6-3; d_gene: TRBD1; len: 15; abundance: NA; CDR3aa: CASSYTGTVQETQYF; CDR3nt: TGTGCCAGCAGTTACACCGGGACAGTCCAAGAGACCCAGTACTTC
j_gene: TRBJ1-5; v_gene: TRBV7-3; d_gene: TRBD1; len: 15; abundance: NA; CDR3aa: CASSPDRASNQPQHF; CDR3nt: TGTGCCAGCAGCCCCGACAGGGCGAGCAATCAGCCCCAGCATTTT
j_gene: TRBJ2-3; v_gene: TRBV5-1; d_gene: NA; len: 12; abundance: NA; CDR3aa: CASSSGQFTQYF; CDR3nt: TGCGCCAGCAGCTCTGGACAGTTTACGCAGTATTTT
j_gene: TRBJ2-7; v_gene: TRBV12-3/TRBV12-4; d_gene: TRBD2; len: 13; abundance: once; CDR3aa: CASSLAGGYEQYF; CDR3nt: TGTGCCAGCAGTTTAGCGGGAGGGTACGAGCAGTACTTC
j_gene: TRBJ1-5; v_gene: TRBV24-1; d_gene: NA; len: 15; abundance: NA; CDR3aa: CATSDPRTGNQPQHF; CDR3nt: TGTGCCACCAGTGACCCTCGGACGGGGAATCAGCCCCAGCATTTT
j_gene: TRBJ2-3; v_gene: TRBV5-1; d_gene: NA; len: 14; abundance: NA; CDR3aa: CASSLEMATDTQYF; CDR3nt: TGCGCCAGCAGCTTGGAGATGGCCACAGATACGCAGTATTTT
j_gene: TRBJ2-7; v_gene: TRBV15; d_gene: TRBD1; len: 15; abundance: NA; CDR3aa: CATSRVGQGVNEQYF; CDR3nt: TGTGCCACCAGCAGAGTTGGACAGGGGGTGAACGAGCAGTACTTC
j_gene: TRBJ2-5; v_gene: TRBV5-1; d_gene: TRBD2; len: 18; abundance: NA; CDR3aa: CASSFPRWSGGQEETQYF; CDR3nt: TGCGCCAGCAGCTTCCCCCGGTGGAGCGGGGGGCAAGAAGAGACCCAGTACTTC
j_gene: TRBJ2-4; v_gene: TRBV6-1; d_gene: NA; len: 14; abundance: NA; CDR3aa: CASSDPGYPAIQYF; CDR3nt: TGTGCCAGCAGTGACCCCGGGTATCCAGCCATTCAGTACTTC
j_gene: TRBJ1-5; v_gene: TRBV6-2/TRBV6-3; d_gene: NA; len: 14; abundance: NA; CDR3aa: CASSLGNRNQPQHF; CDR3nt: TGTGCCAGCAGCCTCGGGAACCGCAATCAGCCCCAGCATTTT
j_gene: TRBJ1-1; v_gene: TRBV28; d_gene: TRBD1; len: 12; abundance: NA; CDR3aa: CASRGGRAEAFF; CDR3nt: TGTGCCAGCAGAGGGGGCCGGGCTGAAGCTTTCTTT